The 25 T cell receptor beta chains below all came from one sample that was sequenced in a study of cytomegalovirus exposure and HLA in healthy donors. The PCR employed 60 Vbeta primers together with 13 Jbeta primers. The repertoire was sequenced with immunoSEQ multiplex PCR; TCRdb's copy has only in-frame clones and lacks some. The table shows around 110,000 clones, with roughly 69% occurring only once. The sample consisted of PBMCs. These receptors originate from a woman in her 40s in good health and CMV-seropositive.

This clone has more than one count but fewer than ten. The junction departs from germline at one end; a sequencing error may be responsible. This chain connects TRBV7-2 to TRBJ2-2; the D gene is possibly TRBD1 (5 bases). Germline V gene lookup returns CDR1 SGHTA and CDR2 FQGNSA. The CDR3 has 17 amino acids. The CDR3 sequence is CASGFRVPSSGTGELFF. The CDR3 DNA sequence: TGTGCCAGCGGCTTCAGGGTTCCCTCGAGTGGAACCGGGGAGCTGTTTTTT.

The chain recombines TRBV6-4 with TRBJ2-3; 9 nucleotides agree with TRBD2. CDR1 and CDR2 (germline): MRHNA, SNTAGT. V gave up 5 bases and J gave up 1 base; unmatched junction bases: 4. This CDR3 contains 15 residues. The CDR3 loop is CASSLSGSGTDTQYF. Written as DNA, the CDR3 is TGTGCCAGCAGTCTTAGCGGGAGTGGCACAGATACGCAGTATTTT.

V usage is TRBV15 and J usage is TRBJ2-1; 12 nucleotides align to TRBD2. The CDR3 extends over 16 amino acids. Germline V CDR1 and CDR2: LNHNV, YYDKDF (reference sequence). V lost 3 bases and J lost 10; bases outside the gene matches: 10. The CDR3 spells CATSRSGLAGVREQFF. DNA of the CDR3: TGTGCCACCAGCAGGTCGGGACTAGCGGGTGTAAGAGAGCAGTTCTTC.

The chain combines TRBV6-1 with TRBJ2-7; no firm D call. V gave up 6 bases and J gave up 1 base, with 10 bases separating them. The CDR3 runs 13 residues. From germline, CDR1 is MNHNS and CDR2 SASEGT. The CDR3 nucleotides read TGTGCCAGCAGGGCGGTGATTTCCTACGAGCAGTACTTC. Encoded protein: CASRAVISYEQYF.

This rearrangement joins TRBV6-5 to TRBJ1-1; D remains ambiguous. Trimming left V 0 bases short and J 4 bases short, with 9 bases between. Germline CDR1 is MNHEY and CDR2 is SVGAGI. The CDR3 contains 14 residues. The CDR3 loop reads CASSYSGFGTEAFF. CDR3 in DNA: TGTGCCAGCAGTTACTCCGGGTTTGGCACTGAAGCTTTCTTT.

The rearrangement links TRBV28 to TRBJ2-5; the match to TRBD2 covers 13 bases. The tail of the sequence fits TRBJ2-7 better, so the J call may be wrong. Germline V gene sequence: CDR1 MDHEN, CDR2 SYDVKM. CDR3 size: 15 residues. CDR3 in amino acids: CASSLQGTSGNEQYF. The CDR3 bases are TGTGCCAGCAGTTTACAAGGGACTAGCGGGAACGAGCAGTACTTC.

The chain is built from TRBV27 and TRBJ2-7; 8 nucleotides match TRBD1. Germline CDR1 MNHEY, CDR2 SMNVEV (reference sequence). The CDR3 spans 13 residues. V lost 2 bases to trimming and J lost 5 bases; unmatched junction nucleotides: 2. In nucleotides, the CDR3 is TGTGCCAGCAGTTTACAGGGGGCCCACGAGCAGTACTTC. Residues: CASSLQGAHEQYF.

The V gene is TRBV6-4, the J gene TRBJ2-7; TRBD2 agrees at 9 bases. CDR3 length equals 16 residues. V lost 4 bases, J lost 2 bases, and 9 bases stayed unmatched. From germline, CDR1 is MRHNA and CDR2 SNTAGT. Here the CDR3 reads CASSGYLAGVAYEQYF. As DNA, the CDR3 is TGTGCCAGCAGTGGATACTTAGCGGGGGTGGCCTACGAGCAGTACTTC.

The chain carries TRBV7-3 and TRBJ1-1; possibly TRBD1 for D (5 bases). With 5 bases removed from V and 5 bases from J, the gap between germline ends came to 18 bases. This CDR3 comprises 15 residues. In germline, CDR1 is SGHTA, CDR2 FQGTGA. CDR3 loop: CASSPEEGAGTEAFF. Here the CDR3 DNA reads TGTGCCAGCAGCCCCGAGGAAGGGGCAGGGACTGAAGCTTTCTTT.

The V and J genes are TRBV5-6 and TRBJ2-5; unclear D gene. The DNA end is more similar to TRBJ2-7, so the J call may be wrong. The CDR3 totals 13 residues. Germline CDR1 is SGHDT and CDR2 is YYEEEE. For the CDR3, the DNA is TGTGCCAGCAGCTTGGTGCGAGGCCACGAGCAGTACTTC. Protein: CASSLVRGHEQYF.

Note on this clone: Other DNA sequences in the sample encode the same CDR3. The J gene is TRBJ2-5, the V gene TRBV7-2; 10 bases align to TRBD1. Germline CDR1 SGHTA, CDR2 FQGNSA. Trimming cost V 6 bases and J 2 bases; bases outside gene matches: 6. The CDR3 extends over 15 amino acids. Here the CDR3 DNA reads TGTGCCAGCAGTCGAGGGGGACAGGGGCAAGAGACCCAGTACTTC. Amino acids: CASSRGGQGQETQYF.

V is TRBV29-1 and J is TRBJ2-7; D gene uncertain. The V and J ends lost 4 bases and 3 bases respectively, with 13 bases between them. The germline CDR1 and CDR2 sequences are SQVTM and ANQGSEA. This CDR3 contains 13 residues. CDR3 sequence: CSVVRDGGYEQYF. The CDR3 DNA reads TGCAGCGTTGTGAGAGACGGCGGCTACGAGCAGTACTTC.

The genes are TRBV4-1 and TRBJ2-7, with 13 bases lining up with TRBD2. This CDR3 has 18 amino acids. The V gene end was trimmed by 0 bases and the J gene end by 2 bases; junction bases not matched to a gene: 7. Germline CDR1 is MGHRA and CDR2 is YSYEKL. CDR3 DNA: TGCGCCAGCAGCCAAGATATTCCCGGGACTAGCGGGACCTACGAGCAGTACTTC. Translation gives CASSQDIPGTSGTYEQYF.

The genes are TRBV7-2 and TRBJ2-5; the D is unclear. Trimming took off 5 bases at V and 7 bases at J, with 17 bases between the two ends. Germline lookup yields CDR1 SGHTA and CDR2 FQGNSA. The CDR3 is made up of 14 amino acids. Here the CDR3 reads CASSPQFRVGTQYF. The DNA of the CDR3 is TGTGCCAGCAGCCCCCAATTTAGAGTCGGGACCCAGTACTTC.

The CDR3 DNA follows: TGCAGCGTTTCGGTAGGACAGGGTCAAGATACGCAGTATTTT. Its translation: CSVSVGQGQDTQYF. The chain employs TRBV29-1 and TRBJ2-3, with TRBD1 identical over 8 bases. V lost 5 bases and J lost 5; bases outside the gene matches: 9. Germline assignment: CDR1 SQVTM and CDR2 ANQGSEA. The CDR3 is 14 residues long.

CDR3 sequence: CASSLGLAGDTQYF. CDR3 coding DNA: TGTGCCAGCAGCTTAGGACTAGCGGGAGATACGCAGTATTTT. The J gene is TRBJ2-3, the V gene TRBV7-3, with 11 positions matching TRBD2. V shed 2 bases, J shed 5 bases, and the junction held 0 bases outside the gene matches. The CDR3 runs to 14 residues. CDR1 and CDR2 from the germline V gene are SGHTA and FQGTGA. Full variable domain (missing parts from reference TRBV7-3 and TRBJ2-3): GAGVSQTPSNKVTEKGKYVELRCDPISGHTALYWYRQSLGQGPEFLIYFQGTGAADDSGLPNDRFFAVRPEGSVSTLKIQRTERGDSAVYLCASSLGLAGDTQYFGPGTRLTVL.

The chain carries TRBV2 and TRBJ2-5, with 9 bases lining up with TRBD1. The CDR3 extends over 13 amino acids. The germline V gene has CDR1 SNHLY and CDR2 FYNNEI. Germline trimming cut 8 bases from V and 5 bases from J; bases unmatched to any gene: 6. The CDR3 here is CASVGTGMETQYF. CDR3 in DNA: TGTGCCAGCGTTGGGACAGGGATGGAGACCCAGTACTTC.

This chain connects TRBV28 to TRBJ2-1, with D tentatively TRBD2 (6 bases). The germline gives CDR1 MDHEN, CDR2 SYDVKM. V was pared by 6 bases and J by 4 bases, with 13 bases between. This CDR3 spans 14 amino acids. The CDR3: CASRYQGGYNEQFF. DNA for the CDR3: TGTGCCAGCAGGTACCAAGGAGGGTACAATGAGCAGTTCTTC.

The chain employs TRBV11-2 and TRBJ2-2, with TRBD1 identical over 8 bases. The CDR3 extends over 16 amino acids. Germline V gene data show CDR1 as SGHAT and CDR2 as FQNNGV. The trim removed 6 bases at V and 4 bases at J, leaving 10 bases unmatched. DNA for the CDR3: TGTGCCAGCAGGCAACCCGCGGGACAGGTCACCGGGGAGCTGTTTTTT. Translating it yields CASRQPAGQVTGELFF. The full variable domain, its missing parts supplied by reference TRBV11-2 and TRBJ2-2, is EAGVAQSPRYKIIEKRQSVAFWCNPISGHATLYWYQQILGQGPKLLIQFQNNGVVDDSQLPKDRFSAERLKGVDSTLKIQPAKLEDSAVYLCASRQPAGQVTGELFFGEGSRLTVL.

The CDR3 DNA sequence: TGTGCCAGCAGCTTGGTTGAGGGAAGGGATGAGCAGTACTTC. Translation gives CASSLVEGRDEQYF. This chain joins TRBV5-4 and TRBJ2-7; D is perhaps TRBD2 (5 bases). V was clipped by 0 bases and J by 7 bases, with 14 bases between them. This CDR3 comprises 14 residues. Germline CDR1 is SGHNT and CDR2 is YYREEE (reference sequence).

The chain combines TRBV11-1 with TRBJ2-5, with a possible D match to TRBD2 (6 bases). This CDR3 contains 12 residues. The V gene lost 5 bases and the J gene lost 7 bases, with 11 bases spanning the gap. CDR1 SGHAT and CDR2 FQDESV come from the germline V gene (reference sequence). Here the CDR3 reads CASSDWGGTQYF. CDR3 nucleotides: TGTGCCAGCAGCGATTGGGGAGGGACCCAGTACTTC.

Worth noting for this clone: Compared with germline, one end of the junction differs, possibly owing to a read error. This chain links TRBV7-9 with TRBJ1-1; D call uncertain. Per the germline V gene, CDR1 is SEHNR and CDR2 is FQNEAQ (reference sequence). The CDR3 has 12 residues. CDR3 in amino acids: CSSSLGYTEAFF. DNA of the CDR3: TGTTCCAGCAGCCTCGGGTACACTGAAGCTTTCTTT.

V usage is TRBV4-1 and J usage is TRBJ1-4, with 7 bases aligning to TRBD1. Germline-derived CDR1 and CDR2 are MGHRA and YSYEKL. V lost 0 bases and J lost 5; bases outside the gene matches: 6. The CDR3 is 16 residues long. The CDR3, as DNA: TGCGCCAGCAGCCAAGATTCTAGGGGGCCAAATGAAAAACTGTTTTTT. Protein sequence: CASSQDSRGPNEKLFF.

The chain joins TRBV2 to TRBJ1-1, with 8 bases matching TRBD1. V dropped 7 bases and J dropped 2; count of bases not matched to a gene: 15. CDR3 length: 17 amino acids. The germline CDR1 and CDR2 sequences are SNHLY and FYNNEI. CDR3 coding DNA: TGTGCCAGCACCCTAGATATTTTCAGGGGGCAAAACACTGAAGCTTTCTTT. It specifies CASTLDIFRGQNTEAFF.

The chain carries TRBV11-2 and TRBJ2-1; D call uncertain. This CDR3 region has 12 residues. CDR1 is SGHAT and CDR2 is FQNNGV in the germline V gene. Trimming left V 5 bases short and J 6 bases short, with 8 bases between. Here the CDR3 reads CASSPAGNEQFF. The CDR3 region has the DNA TGTGCCAGCAGCCCCGCAGGCAATGAGCAGTTCTTC.